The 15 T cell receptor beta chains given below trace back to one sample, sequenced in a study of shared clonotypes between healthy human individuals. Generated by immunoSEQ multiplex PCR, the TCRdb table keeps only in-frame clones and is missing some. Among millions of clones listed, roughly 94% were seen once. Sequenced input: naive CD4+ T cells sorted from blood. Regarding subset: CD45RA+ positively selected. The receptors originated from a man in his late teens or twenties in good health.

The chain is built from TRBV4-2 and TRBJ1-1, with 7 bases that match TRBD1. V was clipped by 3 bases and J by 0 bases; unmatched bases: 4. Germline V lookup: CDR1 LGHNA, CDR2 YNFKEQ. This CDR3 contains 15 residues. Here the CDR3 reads CASSQGGQMNTEAFF. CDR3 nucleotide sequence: TGTGCCAGCAGCCAGGGGGGACAGATGAACACTGAAGCTTTCTTT.

The CDR3 here is CASSVGFYEQYF. The CDR3 DNA follows: TGTGCCAGCAGCGTCGGGTTCTACGAGCAGTACTTC. The gene calls are TRBV14 and TRBJ2-7, with D unclear. This CDR3 region has 12 residues. Germline V lookup: CDR1 SGHDN, CDR2 FVKESK. Trimming left V 5 bases short and J 3 bases short, with 8 bases between.

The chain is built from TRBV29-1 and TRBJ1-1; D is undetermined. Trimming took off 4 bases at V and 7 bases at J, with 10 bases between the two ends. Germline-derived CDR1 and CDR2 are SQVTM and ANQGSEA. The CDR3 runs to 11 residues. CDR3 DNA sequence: TGCAGCGTTGGTTCCGGGGATGAAGCTTTCTTT. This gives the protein CSVGSGDEAFF.

In nucleotides, the CDR3 is TGTGCCACCAGCCCCGGGACAGGGGAATATGGCTACACCTTC. This translates into CATSPGTGEYGYTF. V usage is TRBV15 and J usage is TRBJ1-2; 10 bases map to TRBD1. CDR3 length: 14 residues. Per the germline V gene, CDR1 is LNHNV and CDR2 is YYDKDF (reference sequence). V gave up 5 bases and J gave up 5 bases; unmatched junction bases: 5.

The CDR3 reads CASRLAGGRNEQFF. CDR3 in DNA: TGTGCCAGCAGGCTAGCGGGAGGACGCAATGAGCAGTTCTTC. This rearrangement joins TRBV2 to TRBJ2-1; TRBD2 matches at 11 bases. The CDR3 is 14 amino acids. The V segment lost 6 bases and the J segment 6 bases; nucleotides outside the gene matches: 4. Germline-derived CDR1 and CDR2 are SNHLY and FYNNEI.

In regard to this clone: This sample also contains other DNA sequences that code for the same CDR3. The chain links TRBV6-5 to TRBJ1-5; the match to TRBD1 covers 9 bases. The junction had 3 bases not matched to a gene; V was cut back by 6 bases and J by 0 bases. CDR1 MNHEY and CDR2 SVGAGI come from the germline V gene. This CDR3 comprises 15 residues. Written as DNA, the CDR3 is TGTGCCAGCAGCCGGACAGGGGATAGCAATCAGCCCCAGCATTTT. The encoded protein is CASSRTGDSNQPQHF.

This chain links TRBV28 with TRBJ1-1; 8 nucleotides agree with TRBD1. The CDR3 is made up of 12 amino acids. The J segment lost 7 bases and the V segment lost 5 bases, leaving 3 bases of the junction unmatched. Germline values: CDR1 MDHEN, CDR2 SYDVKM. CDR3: CASSEDRVEAFF. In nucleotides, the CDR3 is TGTGCCAGCAGTGAGGACAGGGTTGAAGCTTTCTTT.

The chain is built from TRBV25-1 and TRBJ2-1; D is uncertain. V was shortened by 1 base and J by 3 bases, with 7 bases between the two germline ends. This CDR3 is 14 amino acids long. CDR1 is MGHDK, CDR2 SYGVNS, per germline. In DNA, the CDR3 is TGTGCCAGCAGTGAATCCCTCCGCTACAATGAGCAGTTCTTC. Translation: CASSESLRYNEQFF.

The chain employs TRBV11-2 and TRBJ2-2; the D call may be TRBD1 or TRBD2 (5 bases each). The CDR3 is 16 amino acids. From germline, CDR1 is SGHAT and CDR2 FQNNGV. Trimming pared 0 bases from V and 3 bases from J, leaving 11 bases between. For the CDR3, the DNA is TGTGCCAGCAGCTTAGAGGGGGACGGATACACCGGGGAGCTGTTTTTT. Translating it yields CASSLEGDGYTGELFF.

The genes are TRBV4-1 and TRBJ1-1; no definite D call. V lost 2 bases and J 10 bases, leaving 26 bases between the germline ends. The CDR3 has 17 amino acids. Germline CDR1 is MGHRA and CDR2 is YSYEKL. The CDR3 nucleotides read TGCGCCAGCAGCCAAACTTTGTCCATTGACGGACTTATGTCAGCTTTCTTT. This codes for CASSQTLSIDGLMSAFF.

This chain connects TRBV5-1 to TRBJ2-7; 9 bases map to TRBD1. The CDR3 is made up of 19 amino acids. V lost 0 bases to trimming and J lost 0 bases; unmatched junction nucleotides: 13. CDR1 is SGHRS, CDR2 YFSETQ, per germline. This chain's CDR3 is CASSLGDRAALASSYEQYF. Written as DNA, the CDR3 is TGCGCCAGCAGCTTGGGGGACAGGGCGGCCCTAGCGAGCTCCTACGAGCAGTACTTC.

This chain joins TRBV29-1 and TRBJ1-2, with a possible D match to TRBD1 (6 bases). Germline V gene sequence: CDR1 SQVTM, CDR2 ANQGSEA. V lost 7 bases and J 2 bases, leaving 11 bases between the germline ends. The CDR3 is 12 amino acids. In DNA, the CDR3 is TGCAGCGACAGGGTATCCAACTATGGCTACACCTTC. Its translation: CSDRVSNYGYTF.

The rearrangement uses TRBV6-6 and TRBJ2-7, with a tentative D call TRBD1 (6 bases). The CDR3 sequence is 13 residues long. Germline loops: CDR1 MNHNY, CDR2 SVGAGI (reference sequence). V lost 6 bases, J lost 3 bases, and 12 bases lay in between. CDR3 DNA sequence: TGTGCCAGCAGCTCAGGACAGATCTACGAGCAGTACTTC. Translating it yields CASSSGQIYEQYF.

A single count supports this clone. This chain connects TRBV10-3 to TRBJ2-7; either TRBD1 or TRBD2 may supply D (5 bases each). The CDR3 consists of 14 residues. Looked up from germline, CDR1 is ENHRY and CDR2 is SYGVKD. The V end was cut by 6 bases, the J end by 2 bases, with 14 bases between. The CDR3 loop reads CAIRKGTNTYEQYF. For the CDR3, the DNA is TGTGCCATCAGGAAAGGGACCAATACCTACGAGCAGTACTTC.

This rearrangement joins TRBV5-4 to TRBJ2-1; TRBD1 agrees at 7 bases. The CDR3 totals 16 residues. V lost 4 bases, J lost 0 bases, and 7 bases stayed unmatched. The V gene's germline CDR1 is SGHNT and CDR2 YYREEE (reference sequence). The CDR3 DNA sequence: TGTGCCAGCAGCCCCAGGGACAGCATCTCCTACAATGAGCAGTTCTTC. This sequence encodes CASSPRDSISYNEQFF.